These T cell receptor beta chains were read from a single sample in a study of blood T cell repertoires in COVID-19. The protocol was immunoSEQ multiplex PCR, while the TCRdb copy is restricted to in-frame clones and leaves out a portion. The data contain 200,000 to 250,000 clones, 86% of them singletons. The sequencing input was peripheral blood. These receptors were taken from a man at least 80 years old with acute or convalescent COVID-19. The CDR3 runs from the conserved cysteine through the conserved F or W. A D gene is named only where the DNA matches it firmly. Clone size is stated in some rows and not others, as once, few, many or a class when expanded.

j_call: TRBJ1-2
d_call: TRBD1
v_call: TRBV19
clone_size: NA
cdr3_nt: TGTGCCAGTAGTACCCAAGATTTCCGGGACAGCGCTAGCTCCCCCTATGGCTACACCTTC
cdr3_aa: CASSTQDFRDSASSPYGYTF

j_call: TRBJ2-1
d_call: TRBD1
v_call: TRBV19
clone_size: NA
cdr3_nt: TGTGCCAGTAGTTCGTTACCCGGGACAGGGGCCAATGAGCAGTTCTTC
cdr3_aa: CASSSLPGTGANEQFF

j_call: TRBJ1-4
d_call: NA
v_call: TRBV15
clone_size: few
cdr3_nt: TGTGCCACCAGCAGAGAGCACGAGGTACAATCCTCTAATGAAAAACTGTTTTTT
cdr3_aa: CATSREHEVQSSNEKLFF

j_call: TRBJ2-7
d_call: NA
v_call: TRBV27
clone_size: NA
cdr3_nt: TGTGCCAGCAGTTTGGGGCGGGGCACTACCTACGAGCAGTACTTC
cdr3_aa: CASSLGRGTTYEQYF

j_call: TRBJ2-7
d_call: TRBD2
v_call: TRBV3-1/TRBV3-2
clone_size: NA
cdr3_nt: TGTGCCAGCAGCCAAGATTCAGCGGGAGTCTACGAGCAGTACTTC
cdr3_aa: CASSQDSAGVYEQYF

j_call: TRBJ2-2
d_call: TRBD2
v_call: TRBV15
clone_size: NA
cdr3_nt: TGTGCCACCAGCAGAAGGACTAGCGGGAGGGGCGGGGAGCTGTTTTTT
cdr3_aa: CATSRRTSGRGGELFF

j_call: TRBJ1-4
d_call: NA
v_call: TRBV28
clone_size: once
cdr3_nt: TGTGCCAGCAGAAGGCCGACAGGCCCGGGGGAAAAACTGTTTTTT
cdr3_aa: CASRRPTGPGEKLFF

j_call: TRBJ1-2
d_call: TRBD1
v_call: TRBV5-1
clone_size: few
cdr3_nt: TGCGCCAGCAGCTTGGCCGGGGACAGCTATGGCTACACCTTC
cdr3_aa: CASSLAGDSYGYTF

j_call: TRBJ2-4
d_call: TRBD1
v_call: TRBV2
clone_size: NA
cdr3_nt: TGTGCCAGCAGCGGCGGACTCCAACAGGGGGGCAAAAACATTCAGTACTTC
cdr3_aa: CASSGGLQQGGKNIQYF

j_call: TRBJ1-2
d_call: NA
v_call: TRBV6-5
clone_size: NA
cdr3_nt: TGTGCCAGCAGTTACGGAGGGCATGGCTACACCTTC
cdr3_aa: CASSYGGHGYTF

j_call: TRBJ2-7
d_call: NA
v_call: TRBV18
clone_size: NA
cdr3_nt: TGTGCCAGCTCACCGCTAGAAGCGGGCGAGCAGTACTTC
cdr3_aa: CASSPLEAGEQYF

j_call: TRBJ2-1
d_call: NA
v_call: TRBV5-4
clone_size: NA
cdr3_nt: TGTGCCAGCAGCTTCGAAGGAGTGCGGGGACACAATGAGCAGTTCTTC
cdr3_aa: CASSFEGVRGHNEQFF

j_call: TRBJ2-7
d_call: TRBD2
v_call: TRBV5-1
clone_size: NA
cdr3_nt: TGCGCCAGCAGCTTGGAAGGGCTAGCGGGAAATCACGAGCAGTACTTC
cdr3_aa: CASSLEGLAGNHEQYF

j_call: TRBJ1-5
d_call: TRBD1
v_call: TRBV28
clone_size: NA
cdr3_nt: TGTGCCAGCAGTTTAACCGCCGGGACAGGGTTTCAGCCCCAGCATTTT
cdr3_aa: CASSLTAGTGFQPQHF

j_call: TRBJ2-7
d_call: NA
v_call: TRBV5-1
clone_size: NA
cdr3_nt: TGCGCCAGCAGCTTGACCCCAGGGTATGAGCAGTACTTC
cdr3_aa: CASSLTPGYEQYF

j_call: TRBJ1-1
d_call: NA
v_call: TRBV28
clone_size: few
cdr3_nt: TGTGCCAGCAGACTGGGGCCCAATCAAGCTTTCTTT
cdr3_aa: CASRLGPNQAFF

j_call: TRBJ1-2
d_call: TRBD1
v_call: TRBV2
clone_size: NA
cdr3_nt: TGTGCCAGCAGCCCGGGACAGGGAAGAGCTAACTATGGCTACACCTTC
cdr3_aa: CASSPGQGRANYGYTF

j_call: TRBJ1-4
d_call: TRBD1
v_call: TRBV29-1
clone_size: once
cdr3_nt: TGCAGCGTTGGGACAGGGGATAGTTATGAAAAACTGTTTTTT
cdr3_aa: CSVGTGDSYEKLFF

j_call: TRBJ2-1
d_call: NA
v_call: TRBV28
clone_size: NA
cdr3_nt: TGTGCCACTTCACGAGGGGGTAACACCTACAATGAGCAGTTCTTC
cdr3_aa: CATSRGGNTYNEQFF

j_call: TRBJ1-6
d_call: NA
v_call: TRBV5-1
clone_size: once
cdr3_nt: TGCGCCAGCAGCTCCGAGAGCCGTTCACCCCTCCACTTT
cdr3_aa: CASSSESRSPLHF

j_call: TRBJ1-4
d_call: NA
v_call: TRBV7-2
clone_size: NA
cdr3_nt: TGTGCCAGCAGCTTACGGTCGGAAAAACTGTTTTTT
cdr3_aa: CASSLRSEKLFF

j_call: TRBJ1-1
d_call: NA
v_call: TRBV28
clone_size: NA
cdr3_nt: TGTGCCAGCAGTTTATTGGGACTCACGAACACTGAAGCTTTCTTT
cdr3_aa: CASSLLGLTNTEAFF

j_call: TRBJ2-5
d_call: TRBD1
v_call: TRBV7-2
clone_size: NA
cdr3_nt: TGTGCCAGCAGCTTCCAGGGGGCGCGGGGCGGTGAGACCCAGTACTTC
cdr3_aa: CASSFQGARGGETQYF

j_call: TRBJ2-3
d_call: NA
v_call: TRBV5-1
clone_size: NA
cdr3_nt: TGCGCCAGCAGCTTGCAACAGGCTAGCACAGATACGCAGTATTTT
cdr3_aa: CASSLQQASTDTQYF

j_call: TRBJ1-5
d_call: NA
v_call: TRBV10-3
clone_size: NA
cdr3_nt: TGTGCCACAAGGGGCGCGGGGAGCAATCAGCCCCAGCATTTT
cdr3_aa: CATRGAGSNQPQHF

j_call: TRBJ1-2
d_call: TRBD1
v_call: TRBV27
clone_size: few
cdr3_nt: TGTGCCAGCAGTCCGGGGACAGGGGGAGGCTATGGCTACACCTTC
cdr3_aa: CASSPGTGGGYGYTF

j_call: TRBJ1-3
d_call: NA
v_call: TRBV2
clone_size: NA
cdr3_nt: TGTGCCAGCAGTACAACCCGCTCTGGAAACACCATATATTTT
cdr3_aa: CASSTTRSGNTIYF

j_call: TRBJ1-3
d_call: TRBD1
v_call: TRBV28
clone_size: NA
cdr3_nt: TGTGCCAGCAGTTCGGGACAGGGGAACCCTGGAAACACCATATATTTT
cdr3_aa: CASSSGQGNPGNTIYF

j_call: TRBJ2-1
d_call: NA
v_call: TRBV19
clone_size: NA
cdr3_nt: TGTGCCAGCGACAGACCCCCCTACAATGAGCAGTTCTTC
cdr3_aa: CASDRPPYNEQFF

j_call: TRBJ2-1
d_call: NA
v_call: TRBV3-1/TRBV3-2
clone_size: NA
cdr3_nt: TGTGCCACCGGACAGAACTCCTACAATGAGCAGTTCTTC
cdr3_aa: CATGQNSYNEQFF

j_call: TRBJ2-5
d_call: NA
v_call: TRBV9
clone_size: NA
cdr3_nt: TGTGCCAGCAGCGAGGGACATCCACATGGGACCCAGTACTTC
cdr3_aa: CASSEGHPHGTQYF

j_call: TRBJ1-3
d_call: NA
v_call: TRBV5-1
clone_size: few
cdr3_nt: TGCGCCAGCAGCTTGGAACGGGGTTCTGGAAACACCATATATTTT
cdr3_aa: CASSLERGSGNTIYF

j_call: TRBJ1-1
d_call: NA
v_call: TRBV6-6
clone_size: NA
cdr3_nt: TGTGCCAGCAGTTACGGGACTCGCCAAGCTTTCTTT
cdr3_aa: CASSYGTRQAFF

j_call: TRBJ1-1
d_call: TRBD1
v_call: TRBV6-4
clone_size: NA
cdr3_nt: TGTGCCAGCAGTGGACTCCGAGGGAGGCAGGGGGCGTTGGACACTGAAGCTTTCTTT
cdr3_aa: CASSGLRGRQGALDTEAFF

j_call: TRBJ2-1
d_call: NA
v_call: TRBV3-1/TRBV3-2
clone_size: NA
cdr3_nt: TGTGCCAGCAGCCAACAAGCGCGGGGCGAGCAGTTCTTC
cdr3_aa: CASSQQARGEQFF

j_call: TRBJ2-7
d_call: TRBD1
v_call: TRBV7-2
clone_size: NA
cdr3_nt: TGTGCCAGCAGCTTGGGGACAGGGAAGTACTACGAGCAGTACTTC
cdr3_aa: CASSLGTGKYYEQYF

j_call: TRBJ2-5
d_call: NA
v_call: TRBV5-6
clone_size: NA
cdr3_nt: TGTGCCAGCAGCCCGGGCGGGGTGGAGACCCAGTACTTC
cdr3_aa: CASSPGGVETQYF